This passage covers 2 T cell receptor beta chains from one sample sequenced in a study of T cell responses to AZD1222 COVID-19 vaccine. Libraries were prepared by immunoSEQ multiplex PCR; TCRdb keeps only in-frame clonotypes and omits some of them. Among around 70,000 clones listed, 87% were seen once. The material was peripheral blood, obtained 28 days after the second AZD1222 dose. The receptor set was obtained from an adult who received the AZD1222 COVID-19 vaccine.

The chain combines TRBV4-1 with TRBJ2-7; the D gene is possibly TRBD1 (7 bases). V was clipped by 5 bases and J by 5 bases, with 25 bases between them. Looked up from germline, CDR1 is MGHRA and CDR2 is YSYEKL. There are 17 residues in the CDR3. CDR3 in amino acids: CASSMSVGQAGRDEQYF. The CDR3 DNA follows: TGCGCCAGCAGCATGTCCGTCGGACAGGCGGGGCGGGACGAGCAGTACTTC.

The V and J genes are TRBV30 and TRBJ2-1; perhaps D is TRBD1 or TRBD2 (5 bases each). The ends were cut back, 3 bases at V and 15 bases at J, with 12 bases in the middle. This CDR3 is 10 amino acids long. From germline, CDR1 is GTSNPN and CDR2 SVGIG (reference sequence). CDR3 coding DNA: TGTGCCTGGAGCTCGGGGCAACGGTTCTTC. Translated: CAWSSGQRFF. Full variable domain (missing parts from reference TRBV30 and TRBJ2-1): SQTIHQWPATLVQPVGSPLSLECTVEGTSNPNLYWYRQAAGRGLQLLFYSVGIGQISSEVPQNLSASRPQDRQFILSSKKLLLSDSGFYLCAWSSGQRFFGPGTRLTVL.